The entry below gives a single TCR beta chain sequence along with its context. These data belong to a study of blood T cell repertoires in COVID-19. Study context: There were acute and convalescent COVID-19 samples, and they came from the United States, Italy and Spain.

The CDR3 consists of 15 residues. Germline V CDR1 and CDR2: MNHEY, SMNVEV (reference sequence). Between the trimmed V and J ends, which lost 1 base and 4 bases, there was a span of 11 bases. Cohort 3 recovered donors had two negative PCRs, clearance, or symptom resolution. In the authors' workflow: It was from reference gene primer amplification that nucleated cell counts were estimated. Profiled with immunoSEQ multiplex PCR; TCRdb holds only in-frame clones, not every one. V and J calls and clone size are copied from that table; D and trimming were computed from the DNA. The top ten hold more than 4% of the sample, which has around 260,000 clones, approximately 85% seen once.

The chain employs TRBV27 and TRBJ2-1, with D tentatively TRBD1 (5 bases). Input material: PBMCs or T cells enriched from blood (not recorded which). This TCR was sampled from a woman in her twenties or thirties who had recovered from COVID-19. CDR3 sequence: CASSLLMGRYNEQFF. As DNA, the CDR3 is TGTGCCAGCAGTTTATTAATGGGGCGATACAATGAGCAGTTCTTC.